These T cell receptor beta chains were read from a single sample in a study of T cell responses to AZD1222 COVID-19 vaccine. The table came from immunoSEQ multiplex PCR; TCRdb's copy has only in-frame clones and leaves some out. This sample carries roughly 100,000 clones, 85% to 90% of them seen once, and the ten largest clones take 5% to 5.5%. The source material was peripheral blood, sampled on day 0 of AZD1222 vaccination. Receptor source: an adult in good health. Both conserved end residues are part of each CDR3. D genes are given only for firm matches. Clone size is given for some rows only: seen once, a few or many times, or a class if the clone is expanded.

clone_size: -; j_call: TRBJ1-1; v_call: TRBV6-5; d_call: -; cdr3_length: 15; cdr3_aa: CASSYSFSMNTEAFF; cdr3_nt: TGTGCCAGCAGTTACTCGTTCAGTATGAACACTGAAGCTTTCTTT
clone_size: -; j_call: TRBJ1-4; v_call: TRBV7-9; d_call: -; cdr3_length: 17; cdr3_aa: CASSPRGGGMKVEKLFF; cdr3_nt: TGTGCCAGCAGCCCGCGGGGAGGCGGAATGAAAGTTGAAAAACTGTTTTTT
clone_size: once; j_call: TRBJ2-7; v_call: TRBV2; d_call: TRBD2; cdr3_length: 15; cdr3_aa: CASTKGLAGAYEQYF; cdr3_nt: TGTGCCAGCACCAAGGGACTAGCGGGAGCCTACGAGCAGTACTTC
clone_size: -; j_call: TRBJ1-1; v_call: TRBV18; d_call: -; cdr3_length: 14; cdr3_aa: CASSQGQSLTEAFF; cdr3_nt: TGTGCCAGCTCACAAGGACAGTCCCTCACTGAAGCTTTCTTT
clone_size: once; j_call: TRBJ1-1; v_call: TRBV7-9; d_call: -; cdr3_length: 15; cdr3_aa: CASSWTQAMNTEAFF; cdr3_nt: TGTGCCAGCAGCTGGACGCAGGCCATGAACACTGAAGCTTTCTTT
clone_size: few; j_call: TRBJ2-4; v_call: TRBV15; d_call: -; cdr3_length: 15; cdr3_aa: CATSREGPFKNIQYF; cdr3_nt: TGTGCCACCAGCAGAGAGGGGCCTTTCAAAAACATTCAGTACTTC
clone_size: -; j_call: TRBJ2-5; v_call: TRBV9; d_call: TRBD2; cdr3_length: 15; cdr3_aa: CASSVVGTSEETQYF; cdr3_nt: TGTGCCAGCAGCGTAGTGGGGACTAGCGAAGAGACCCAGTACTTC
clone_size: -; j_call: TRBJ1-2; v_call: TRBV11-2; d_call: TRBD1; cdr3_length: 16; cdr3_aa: CASSYSAGQGADGYTF; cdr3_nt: TGTGCCAGCAGCTACTCTGCCGGACAGGGGGCTGACGGCTACACCTTC
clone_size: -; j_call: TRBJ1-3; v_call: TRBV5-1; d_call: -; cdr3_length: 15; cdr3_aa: CASSLGGVSGNTIYF; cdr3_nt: TGCGCCAGCAGCTTGGGTGGGGTCTCTGGAAACACCATATATTTT
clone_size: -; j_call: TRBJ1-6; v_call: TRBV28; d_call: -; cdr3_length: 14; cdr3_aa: CASSSPHGDSPLHF; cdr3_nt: TGTGCCAGCAGTTCCCCCCACGGGGATTCACCCCTCCACTTT
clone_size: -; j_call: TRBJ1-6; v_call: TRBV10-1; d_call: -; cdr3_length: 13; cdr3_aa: CASSETRGSPLHF; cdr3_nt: TGCGCCAGCAGTGAGACTCGAGGTTCACCCCTCCACTTT
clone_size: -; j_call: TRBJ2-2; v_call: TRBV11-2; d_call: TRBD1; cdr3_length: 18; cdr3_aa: CASSLEGRGKPNTGELFF; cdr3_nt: TGTGCCAGCAGCTTAGAAGGCAGGGGGAAACCGAACACCGGGGAGCTGTTTTTT
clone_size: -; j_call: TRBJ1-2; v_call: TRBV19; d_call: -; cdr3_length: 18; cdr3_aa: CASSPLGRGGRMDYGYTF; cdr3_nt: TGTGCCAGTAGTCCGCTCGGAAGGGGGGGCCGCATGGACTATGGCTACACCTTC
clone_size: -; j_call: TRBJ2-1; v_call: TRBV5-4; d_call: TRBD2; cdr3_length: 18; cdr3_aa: CASSWGVSGGSSYNEQFF; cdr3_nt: TGTGCCAGCAGCTGGGGGGTATCGGGAGGGAGCTCCTACAATGAGCAGTTCTTC
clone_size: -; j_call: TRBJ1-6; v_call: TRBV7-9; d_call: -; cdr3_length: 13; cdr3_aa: CASSLDHQTPLHF; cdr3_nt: TGTGCCAGCAGCTTAGACCACCAAACACCCCTCCACTTT
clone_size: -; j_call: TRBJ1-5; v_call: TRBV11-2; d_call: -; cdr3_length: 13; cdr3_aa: CASSPHSNQPQHF; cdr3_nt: TGTGCCAGCAGTCCACATAGCAATCAGCCCCAGCATTTT
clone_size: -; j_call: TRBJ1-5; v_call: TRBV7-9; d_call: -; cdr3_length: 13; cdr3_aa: CASSLSGNQPQHF; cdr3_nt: TGTGCCAGCAGCTTGTCCGGGAACCAGCCCCAGCATTTT
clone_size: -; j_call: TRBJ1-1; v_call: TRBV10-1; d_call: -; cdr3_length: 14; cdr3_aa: CASSETGTNTEAFF; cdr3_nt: TGCGCCAGCAGTGAGACGGGAACGAACACTGAAGCTTTCTTT
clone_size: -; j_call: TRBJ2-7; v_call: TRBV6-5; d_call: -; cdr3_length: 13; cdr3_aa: CASRRDGIYEQYF; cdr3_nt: TGTGCCAGCAGGCGGGACGGAATCTACGAGCAGTACTTC
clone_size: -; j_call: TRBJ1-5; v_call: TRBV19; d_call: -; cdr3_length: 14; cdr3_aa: CASSISGPNQPQHF; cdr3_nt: TGTGCCAGTAGTATTTCAGGGCCCAATCAGCCCCAGCATTTT
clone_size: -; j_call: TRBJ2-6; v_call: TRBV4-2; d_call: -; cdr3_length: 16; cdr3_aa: CASSQVTADRANVLTF; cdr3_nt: TGTGCCAGCAGCCAAGTTACGGCGGATAGGGCCAACGTCCTGACTTTC
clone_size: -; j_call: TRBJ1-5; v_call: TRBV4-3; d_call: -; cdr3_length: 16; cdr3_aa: CASSQVFLRGGQPQHF; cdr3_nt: TGCGCCAGCAGCCAAGTTTTTCTCAGGGGTGGTCAGCCCCAGCATTTT
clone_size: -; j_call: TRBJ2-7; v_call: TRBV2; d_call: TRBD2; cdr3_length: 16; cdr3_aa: CASKTSGFSPSYEQYF; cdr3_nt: TGTGCCAGCAAGACTAGCGGGTTTAGCCCCTCCTACGAGCAGTACTTC
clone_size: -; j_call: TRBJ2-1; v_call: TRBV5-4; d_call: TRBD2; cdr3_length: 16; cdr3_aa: CASSLGLAGAYNEQFF; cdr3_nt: TGTGCCAGCAGCTTGGGGCTAGCGGGAGCCTACAATGAGCAGTTCTTC
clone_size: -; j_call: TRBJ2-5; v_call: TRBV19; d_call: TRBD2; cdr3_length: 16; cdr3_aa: CASSPGLAGMEETQYF; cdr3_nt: TGTGCCAGTAGTCCTGGACTAGCGGGGATGGAAGAGACCCAGTACTTC
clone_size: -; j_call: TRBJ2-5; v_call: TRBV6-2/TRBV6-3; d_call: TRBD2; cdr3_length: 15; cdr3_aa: CASSNSGRRYETQYF; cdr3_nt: TGTGCCAGCAGTAATAGCGGGAGACGATATGAGACCCAGTACTTC